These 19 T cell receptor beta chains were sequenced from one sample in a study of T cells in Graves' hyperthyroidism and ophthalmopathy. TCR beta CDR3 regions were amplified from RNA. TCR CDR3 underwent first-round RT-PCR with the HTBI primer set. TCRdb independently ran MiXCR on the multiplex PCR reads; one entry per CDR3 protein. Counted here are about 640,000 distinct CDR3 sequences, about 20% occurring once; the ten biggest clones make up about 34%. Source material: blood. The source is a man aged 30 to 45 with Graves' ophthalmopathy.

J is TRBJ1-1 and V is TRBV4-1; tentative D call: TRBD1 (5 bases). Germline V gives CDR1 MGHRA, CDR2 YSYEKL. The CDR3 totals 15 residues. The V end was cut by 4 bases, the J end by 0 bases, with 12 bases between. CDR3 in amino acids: CASSPRGRMNTEAFF. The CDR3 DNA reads TGCGCCAGCAGCCCTAGGGGACGGATGAACACTGAAGCTTTCTTT.

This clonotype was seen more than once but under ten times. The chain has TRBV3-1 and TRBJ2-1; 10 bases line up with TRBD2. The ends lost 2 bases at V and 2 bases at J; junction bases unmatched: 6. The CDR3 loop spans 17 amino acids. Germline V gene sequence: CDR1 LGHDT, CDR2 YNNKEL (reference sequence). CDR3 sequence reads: CASSQPSGSLPYNEQFF. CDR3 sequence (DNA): TGTGCCAGCAGCCAACCTAGCGGGAGCCTGCCCTACAATGAGCAGTTCTTC.

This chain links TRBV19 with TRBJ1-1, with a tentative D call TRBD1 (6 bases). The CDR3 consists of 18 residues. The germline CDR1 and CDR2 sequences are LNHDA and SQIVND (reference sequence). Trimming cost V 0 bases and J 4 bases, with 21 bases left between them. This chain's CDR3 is CASSIDRFWGRVGTEAFF. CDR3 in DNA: TGTGCCAGTAGTATAGATCGGTTCTGGGGGCGAGTGGGCACTGAAGCTTTCTTT.

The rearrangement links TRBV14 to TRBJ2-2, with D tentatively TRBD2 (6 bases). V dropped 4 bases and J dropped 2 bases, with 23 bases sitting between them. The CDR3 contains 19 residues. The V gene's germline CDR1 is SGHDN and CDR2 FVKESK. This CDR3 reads CASSRNGVAAAQNTGELFF. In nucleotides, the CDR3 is TGTGCCAGCAGCCGGAACGGAGTAGCGGCCGCCCAAAACACCGGGGAGCTGTTTTTT.

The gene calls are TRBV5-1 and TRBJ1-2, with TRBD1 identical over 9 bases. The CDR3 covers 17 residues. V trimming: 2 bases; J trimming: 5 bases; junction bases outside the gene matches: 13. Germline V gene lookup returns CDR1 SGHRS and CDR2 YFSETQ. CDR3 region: CASSLQPAGTGFYGYTF. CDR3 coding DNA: TGCGCCAGCAGCTTACAACCTGCCGGGACAGGGTTTTATGGCTACACCTTC.

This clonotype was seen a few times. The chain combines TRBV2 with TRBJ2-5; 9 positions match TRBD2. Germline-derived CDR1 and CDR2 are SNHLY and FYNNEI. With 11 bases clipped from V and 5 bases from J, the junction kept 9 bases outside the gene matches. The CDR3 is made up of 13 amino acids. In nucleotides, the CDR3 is TGTGCCCGGGGCGGGAGGGCCGACGAGACCCAGTACTTC. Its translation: CARGGRADETQYF.

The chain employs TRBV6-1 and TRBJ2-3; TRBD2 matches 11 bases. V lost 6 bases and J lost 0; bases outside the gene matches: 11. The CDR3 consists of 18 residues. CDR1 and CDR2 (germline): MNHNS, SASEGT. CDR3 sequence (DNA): TGTGCCAGCAGGTCCGGGACTAGCGGCTCGAAAAGCACAGATACGCAGTATTTT. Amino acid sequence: CASRSGTSGSKSTDTQYF.

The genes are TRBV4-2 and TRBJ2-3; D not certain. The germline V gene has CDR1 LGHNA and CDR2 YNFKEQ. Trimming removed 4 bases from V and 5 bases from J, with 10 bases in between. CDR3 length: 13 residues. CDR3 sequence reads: CASSLFLVDTQYF. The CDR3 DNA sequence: TGTGCCAGCAGCCTTTTTTTGGTAGATACGCAGTATTTT.

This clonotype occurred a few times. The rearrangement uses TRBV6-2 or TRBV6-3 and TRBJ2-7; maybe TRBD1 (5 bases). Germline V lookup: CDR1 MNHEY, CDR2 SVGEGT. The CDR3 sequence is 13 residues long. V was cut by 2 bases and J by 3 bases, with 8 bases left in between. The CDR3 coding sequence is TGTGCCAGCAGTTACCAGGGTTTCTACGAGCAGTACTTC. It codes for CASSYQGFYEQYF.

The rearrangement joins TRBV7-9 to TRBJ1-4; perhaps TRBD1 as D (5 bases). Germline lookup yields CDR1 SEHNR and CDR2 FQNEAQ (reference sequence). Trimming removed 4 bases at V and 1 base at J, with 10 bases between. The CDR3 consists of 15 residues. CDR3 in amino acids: CASSSPQGTNEKLFF. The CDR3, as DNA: TGTGCCAGCAGCTCCCCCCAGGGAACTAATGAAAAACTGTTTTTT.

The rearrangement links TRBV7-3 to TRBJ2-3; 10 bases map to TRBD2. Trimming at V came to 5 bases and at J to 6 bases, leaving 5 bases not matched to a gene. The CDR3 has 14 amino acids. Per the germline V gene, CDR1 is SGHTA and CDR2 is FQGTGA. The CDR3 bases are TGTGCCAGCAGCGTAATGGGACTAGCGGATACGCAGTATTTT. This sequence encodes CASSVMGLADTQYF.

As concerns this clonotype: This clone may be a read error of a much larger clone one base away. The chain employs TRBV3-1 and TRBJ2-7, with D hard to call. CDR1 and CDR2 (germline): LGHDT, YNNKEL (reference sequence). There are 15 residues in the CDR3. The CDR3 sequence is CTSSQDPGMAYEQYF. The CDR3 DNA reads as TGTACCAGCAGCCAAGATCCAGGTATGGCCTACGAGCAGTACTTC.

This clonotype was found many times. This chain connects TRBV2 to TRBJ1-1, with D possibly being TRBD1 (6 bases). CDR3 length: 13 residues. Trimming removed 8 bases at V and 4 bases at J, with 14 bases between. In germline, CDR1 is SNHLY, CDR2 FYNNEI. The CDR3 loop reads CASVRQEGTEAFF. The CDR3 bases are TGTGCCAGCGTCCGACAGGAGGGCACTGAAGCTTTCTTT.

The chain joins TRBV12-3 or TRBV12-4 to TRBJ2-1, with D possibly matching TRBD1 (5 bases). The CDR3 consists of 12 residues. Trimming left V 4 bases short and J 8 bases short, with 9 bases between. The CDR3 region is CASSSRVYEQFF. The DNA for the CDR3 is TGTGCCAGCAGTTCCAGGGTCTATGAGCAGTTCTTC.

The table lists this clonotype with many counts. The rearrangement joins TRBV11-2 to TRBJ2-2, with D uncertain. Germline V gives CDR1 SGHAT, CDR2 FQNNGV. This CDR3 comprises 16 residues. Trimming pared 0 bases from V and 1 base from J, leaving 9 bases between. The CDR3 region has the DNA TGTGCCAGCAGCTTAGAGGTCCAGCGGAACACCGGGGAGCTGTTTTTT. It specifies CASSLEVQRNTGELFF.

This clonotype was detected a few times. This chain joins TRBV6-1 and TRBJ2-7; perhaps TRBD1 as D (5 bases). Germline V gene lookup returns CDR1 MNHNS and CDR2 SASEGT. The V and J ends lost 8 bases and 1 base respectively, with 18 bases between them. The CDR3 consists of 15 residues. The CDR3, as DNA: TGTGCCAGCCCTACCCCAGCAGGGCTGTCCTACGAGCAGTACTTC. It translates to CASPTPAGLSYEQYF.

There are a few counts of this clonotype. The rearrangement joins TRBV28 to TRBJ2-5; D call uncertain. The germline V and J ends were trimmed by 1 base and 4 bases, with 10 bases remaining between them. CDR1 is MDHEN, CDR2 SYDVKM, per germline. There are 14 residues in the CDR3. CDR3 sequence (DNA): TGTGCCAGCAGTTTATTAACTCTCCGAGAGACCCAGTACTTC. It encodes CASSLLTLRETQYF.

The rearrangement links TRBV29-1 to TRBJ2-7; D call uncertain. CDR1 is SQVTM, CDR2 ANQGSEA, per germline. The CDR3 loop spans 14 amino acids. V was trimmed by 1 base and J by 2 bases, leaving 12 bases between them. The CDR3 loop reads CSVEAGKGPYEQYF. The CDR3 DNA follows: TGCAGCGTTGAAGCCGGCAAAGGGCCCTACGAGCAGTACTTC.

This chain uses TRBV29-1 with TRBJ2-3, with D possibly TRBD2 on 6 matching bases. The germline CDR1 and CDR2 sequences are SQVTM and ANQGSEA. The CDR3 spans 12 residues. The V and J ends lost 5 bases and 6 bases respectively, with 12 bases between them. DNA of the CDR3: TGCAGCGTTCGGACGGGAGTGGATACGCAGTATTTT. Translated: CSVRTGVDTQYF.